Listed below are T cell receptor beta chains from one sample, sequenced in a study of blood T cell repertoires in COVID-19. Clones were read by immunoSEQ multiplex PCR, and TCRdb kept only the in-frame ones, dropping some. The sample yields over 300,000 clones, around 89% seen once. Sequences were obtained from PBMCs or T cells enriched from blood (not recorded which). Source of these receptors: a woman aged 30 to 39 with acute COVID-19. Both conserved end residues are part of each CDR3. The order of the fields is V gene, J gene, CDR3 protein.

>TRBV19|TRBJ1-1
CASSLDRGNTEAFF
>TRBV24-1|TRBJ2-1
CATEGLADGEQFF
>TRBV6-5|TRBJ2-4
CASFSVAKNIQYF
>TRBV7-2|TRBJ1-2
CASSPGTGYGYTF
>TRBV18|TRBJ2-7
CASSPGQDPRGEQYF
>TRBV5-1|TRBJ2-3
CASSQWTSGGVTDTQYF
>TRBV30|TRBJ1-2
CAWTRQSFYGYTF
>TRBV7-6|TRBJ2-1
CASSLKRLSSYNEQFF
>TRBV7-3|TRBJ2-1
CASSPRDREDEQFF
>TRBV11-2|TRBJ1-2
CASSLVRTGAYGYTF
>TRBV2|TRBJ1-2
CASSFREGDYGYTF
>TRBV5-1|TRBJ1-3
CASRGGTVSGNTIYF
>TRBV11-2|TRBJ2-2
CASSSTNIAGELFF
>TRBV21-1|TRBJ2-2
CASSKGPGNTGELFF
>TRBV25-1|TRBJ1-1
CASSNLGAGGAAFF
>TRBV5-1|TRBJ1-3
CASSSADRRNSGNTIYF
>TRBV7-2|TRBJ1-4
CASSRRGGGSGEKLFF
>TRBV2|TRBJ1-6
CASSLSLSLSPLHF
>TRBV6-5|TRBJ2-7
CASRIRQGVKEQYF
>TRBV30|TRBJ2-7
CAWSSGGYEQYF
>TRBV11-2|TRBJ1-3
CASSLTLPSGGGSGNTIYF
>TRBV18|TRBJ2-1
CASSTRLAGASYNEQFF
>TRBV5-1|TRBJ2-3
CASSLGASTDTQYF
>TRBV5-1|TRBJ1-5
CASSLKDQRQISNQPQHF
>TRBV6-5|TRBJ1-4
CASSRTAPTNEKLFF
>TRBV5-1|TRBJ2-5
CASRLGGGALQETQYF
>TRBV9|TRBJ2-2
CASSVGFSWGVAGTGELFF
>TRBV10-3|TRBJ1-2
CAISWTGDGYGYTF
>TRBV11-1|TRBJ2-5
CASSFRTSGRQETQYF
>TRBV10-3|TRBJ1-2
CAISGGGGQSYGYTF
>TRBV27|TRBJ2-2
CASRAPNTGELFF
>TRBV27|TRBJ1-6
CASSLELYNSPLHF
>TRBV30|TRBJ1-2
CAWRVTGVMNYGYTF
>TRBV4-1|TRBJ2-7
CASSQVLAGGTYEQYF
>TRBV18|TRBJ1-1
CASSGQDTEAFF
>TRBV29-1|TRBJ2-2
CSVVGENTGELFF
>TRBV14|TRBJ1-3
CASSYDRVASSGNTIYF
>TRBV5-1|TRBJ1-4
CASSSGGGEKLFF
>TRBV7-2|TRBJ2-7
CASSLAGQIYEQYF
>TRBV24-1|TRBJ2-3
CATSDAGGGGLDTQYF
>TRBV15|TRBJ1-5
CATSRGSLGDQPQHF
>TRBV7-9|TRBJ1-1
CASSLVGVTEAFF
>TRBV12-5|TRBJ1-5
CASGSWAGDQPQHF
>TRBV19|TRBJ1-6
CASTGGKASSPLHF
>TRBV5-8|TRBJ1-2
CASSLRTGGVGGYGYTF
>TRBV9|TRBJ2-7
CASSARDSSYEQYF
>TRBV5-4|TRBJ1-1
CASSLRGRGNTEAFF
>TRBV19|TRBJ1-2
CASSIAPSMRDGYTF
>TRBV19|TRBJ2-6
CASSLARSNSGANVLTF
>TRBV24-1|TRBJ2-3
CATGAEGGDADTQYF
>TRBV11-2|TRBJ2-3
CASQCRRSFSTDTQYF
>TRBV7-8|TRBJ2-1
CASSLAGGLSYNEQFF
>TRBV19|TRBJ1-5
CASSPGGNQPQHF
>TRBV28|TRBJ2-5
CASSLAGLWTQYF
>TRBV7-2|TRBJ2-7
CASSSPGQGPQEQYF
>TRBV7-3|TRBJ1-5
CASSETGGGQPQHF
>TRBV7-2|TRBJ2-5
CASSLGLAGGPRETQYF
>TRBV7-3|TRBJ2-7
CASSFRQGHEQYF